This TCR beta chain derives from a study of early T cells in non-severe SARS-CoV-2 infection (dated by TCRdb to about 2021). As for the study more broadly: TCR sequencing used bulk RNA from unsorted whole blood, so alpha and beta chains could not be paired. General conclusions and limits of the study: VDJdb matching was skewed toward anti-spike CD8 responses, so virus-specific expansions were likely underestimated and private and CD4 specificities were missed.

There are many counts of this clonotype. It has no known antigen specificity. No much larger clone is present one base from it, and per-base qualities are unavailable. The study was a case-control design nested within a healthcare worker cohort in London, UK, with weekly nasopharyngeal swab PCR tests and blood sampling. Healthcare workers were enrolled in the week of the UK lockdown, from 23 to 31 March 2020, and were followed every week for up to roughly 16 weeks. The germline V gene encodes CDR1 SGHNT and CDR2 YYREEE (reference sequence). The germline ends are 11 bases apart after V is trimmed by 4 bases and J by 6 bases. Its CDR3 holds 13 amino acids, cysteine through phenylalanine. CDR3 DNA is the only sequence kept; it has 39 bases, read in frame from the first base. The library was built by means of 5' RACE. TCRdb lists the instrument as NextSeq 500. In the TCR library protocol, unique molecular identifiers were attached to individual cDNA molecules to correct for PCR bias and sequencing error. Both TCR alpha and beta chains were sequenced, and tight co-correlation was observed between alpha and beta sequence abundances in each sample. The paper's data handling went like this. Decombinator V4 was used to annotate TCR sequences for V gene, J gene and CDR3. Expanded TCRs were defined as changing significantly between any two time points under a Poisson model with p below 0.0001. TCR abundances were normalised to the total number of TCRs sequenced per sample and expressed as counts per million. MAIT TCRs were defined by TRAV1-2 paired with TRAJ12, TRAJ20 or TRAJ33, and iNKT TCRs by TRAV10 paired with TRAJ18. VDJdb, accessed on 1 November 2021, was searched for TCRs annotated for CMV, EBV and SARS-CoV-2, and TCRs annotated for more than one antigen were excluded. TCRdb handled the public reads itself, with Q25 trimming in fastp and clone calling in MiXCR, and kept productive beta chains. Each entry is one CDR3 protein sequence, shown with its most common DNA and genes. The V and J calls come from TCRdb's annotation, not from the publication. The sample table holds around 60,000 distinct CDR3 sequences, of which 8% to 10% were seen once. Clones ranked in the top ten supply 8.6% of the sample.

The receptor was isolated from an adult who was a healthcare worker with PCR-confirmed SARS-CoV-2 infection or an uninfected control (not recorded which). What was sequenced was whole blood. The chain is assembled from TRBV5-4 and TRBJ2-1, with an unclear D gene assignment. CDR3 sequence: CASSPDLRNEQFF. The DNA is TGTGCCAGCAGCCCAGACCTTCGCAATGAGCAGTTCTTC.